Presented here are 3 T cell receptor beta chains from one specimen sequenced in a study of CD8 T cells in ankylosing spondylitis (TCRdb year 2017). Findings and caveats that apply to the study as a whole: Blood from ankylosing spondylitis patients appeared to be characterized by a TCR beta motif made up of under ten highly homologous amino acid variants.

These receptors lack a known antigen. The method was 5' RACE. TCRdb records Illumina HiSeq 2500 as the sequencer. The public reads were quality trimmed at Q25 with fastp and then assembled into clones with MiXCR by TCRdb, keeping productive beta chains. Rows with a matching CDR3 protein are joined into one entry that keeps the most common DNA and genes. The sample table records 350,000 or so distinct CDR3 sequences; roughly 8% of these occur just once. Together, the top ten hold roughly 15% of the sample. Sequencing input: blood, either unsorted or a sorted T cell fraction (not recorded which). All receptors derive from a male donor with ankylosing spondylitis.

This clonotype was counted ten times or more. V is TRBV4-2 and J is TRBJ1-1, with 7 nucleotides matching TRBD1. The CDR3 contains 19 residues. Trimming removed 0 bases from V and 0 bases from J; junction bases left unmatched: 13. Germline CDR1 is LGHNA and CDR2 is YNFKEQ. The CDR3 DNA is TGTGCCAGCAGCCAAGACCCAGGGACAGCCGGTGGGATGAACACTGAAGCTTTCTTT. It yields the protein CASSQDPGTAGGMNTEAFF.

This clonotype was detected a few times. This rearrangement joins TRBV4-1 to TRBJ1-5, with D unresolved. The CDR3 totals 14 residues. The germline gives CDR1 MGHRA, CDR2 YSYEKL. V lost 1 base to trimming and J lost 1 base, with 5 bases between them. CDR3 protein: CASSQVLSNQPQHF. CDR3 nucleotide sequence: TGCGCCAGCAGCCAAGTTCTGAGCAATCAGCCCCAGCATTTT.

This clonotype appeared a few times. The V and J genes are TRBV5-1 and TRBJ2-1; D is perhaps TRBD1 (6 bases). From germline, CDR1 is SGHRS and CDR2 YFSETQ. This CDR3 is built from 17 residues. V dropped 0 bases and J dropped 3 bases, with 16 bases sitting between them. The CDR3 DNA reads TGCGCCAGCAGCTTGGGCTCCGGGACACCCCACTACAATGAGCAGTTCTTC. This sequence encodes CASSLGSGTPHYNEQFF. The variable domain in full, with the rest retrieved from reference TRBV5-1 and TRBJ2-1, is KAGVTQTPRYLIKTRGQQVTLSCSPISGHRSVSWYQQTPGQGLQFLFEYFSETQRNKGNFPGRFSGRQFSNSRSEMNVSTLELGDSALYLCASSLGSGTPHYNEQFFGPGTRLTVL.